Listed here are 21 T cell receptor beta chains from one sample, sequenced in a study of cytomegalovirus exposure and HLA in healthy donors. Primers included in the PCR were 60 Vbeta and 13 Jbeta primers. Using immunoSEQ multiplex PCR, the repertoire was profiled, and TCRdb retains in-frame clones only, with some absent. The table lists 90,000 to 150,000 clones, 77% of them singletons, with 5.8% in the top ten. What was sequenced was PBMCs. The receptor set was obtained from a man aged 18-30 years in good health and CMV-seropositive.

The chain links TRBV21-1 to TRBJ2-7; the DNA was not compared with TRBD1, the D call given in the table. TRBV21-1 corresponds to a pseudogene. The CDR3 is made up of 14 amino acids. CDR3 sequence: CASSSRDSSYEQYF. The CDR3 DNA sequence: TGTGCCAGCAGCAGCCGGGACAGTTCTTACGAGCAGTACTTC.

The chain couples TRBV14 to TRBJ2-1, with D tentatively TRBD2 (6 bases). CDR1 and CDR2 (germline): SGHDN, FVKESK. The CDR3 has 12 amino acids. Trimming removed 1 base from V and 10 bases from J, with 8 bases in between. The CDR3 here is CASSQVEGEQFF. The CDR3 DNA reads TGTGCCAGCAGCCAAGTGGAGGGCGAGCAGTTCTTC.

The chain uses TRBV14 and TRBJ1-1; D not certain. V lost 4 bases and J 1 base, leaving 7 bases between the germline ends. In germline, CDR1 is SGHDN, CDR2 FVKESK. The CDR3 covers 13 residues. Here the CDR3 reads CASSLQSNTEAFF. Written as DNA, the CDR3 is TGTGCCAGCAGCCTGCAGTCGAACACTGAAGCTTTCTTT.

The CDR3 coding sequence is TGTGCCAGCAGCTTGGACTATTGGGGCGGGGAGCTGTTTTTT. This codes for CASSLDYWGGELFF. The genes are TRBV7-9 and TRBJ2-2; a weak D match, TRBD2 (6 bases). Trimming removed 3 bases from V and 7 bases from J, with 12 bases in between. The CDR3 contains 14 residues. Germline assignment: CDR1 SEHNR and CDR2 FQNEAQ (reference sequence).

In its sample, this clone was seen once. This CDR3 is CASSPGQGLSYGYTF. The CDR3 nucleotides are TGTGCCAGCAGCCCCGGACAGGGTTTAAGCTATGGCTACACCTTC. The chain uses TRBV7-6 and TRBJ1-2; 8 bases map to TRBD1. The CDR3 consists of 15 residues. Germline V gene sequence: CDR1 SGHVS, CDR2 FNYEAQ. The J segment lost 4 bases and the V segment lost 5 bases, leaving 9 bases of the junction unmatched.

V is TRBV19 and J is TRBJ1-1; D ambiguous. Germline assignment: CDR1 LNHDA and CDR2 SQIVND (reference sequence). V lost 5 bases and J lost 4, with 17 bases in between. The CDR3 extends over 15 amino acids. CDR3 in amino acids: CASSRPGGLGTEAFF. The CDR3 coding sequence is TGTGCCAGTAGTCGCCCCGGAGGGTTGGGCACTGAAGCTTTCTTT.

This rearrangement joins TRBV28 to TRBJ1-1; a weak D match, TRBD1 (5 bases). V was trimmed by 4 bases and J by 2 bases, leaving 14 bases between them. This CDR3 contains 15 residues. Per germline, CDR1 MDHEN and CDR2 SYDVKM. The CDR3 loop is CASSYWTRANTEAFF. The CDR3 coding sequence is TGTGCCAGCAGTTACTGGACACGAGCTAACACTGAAGCTTTCTTT.

This clone was seen more than once but under ten times. This chain links TRBV6-5 with TRBJ1-3, with D unresolved. The CDR3 loop spans 16 amino acids. V lost 0 bases, J lost 0 bases, and 9 bases lay in between. Germline CDR1 reads MNHEY; CDR2 reads SVGAGI. This CDR3 reads CASSYSTGISGNTIYF. Written as DNA, the CDR3 is TGTGCCAGCAGTTACTCGACCGGGATCTCTGGAAACACCATATATTTT.

In its sample, this clone was seen a few times. V and J are TRBV27 and TRBJ1-2; 10 bases match TRBD1. CDR3 length: 15 amino acids. The germline V gene has CDR1 MNHEY and CDR2 SMNVEV (reference sequence). The junction had 8 bases not matched to a gene; V was cut back by 3 bases and J by 7 bases. CDR3 protein: CASSFKGQGSGGYTF. The DNA of the CDR3 is TGTGCCAGCAGTTTTAAGGGACAGGGGTCGGGTGGCTACACCTTC.

The chain combines TRBV6-1 with TRBJ2-3; 11 bases match TRBD2. Germline values: CDR1 MNHNS, CDR2 SASEGT. V lost 6 bases, J lost 3 bases, and 5 bases stayed unmatched. CDR3 length: 15 amino acids. Here the CDR3 DNA reads TGTGCCAGCAGCCTAGCGGGGGGATTGACAGATACGCAGTATTTT. Translated: CASSLAGGLTDTQYF.

The V call is TRBV18, the J call TRBJ1-3; no clear D gene. Germline V lookup: CDR1 KGHSH, CDR2 LQKENI. V was trimmed by 1 base and J by 1 base, leaving 5 bases between them. The CDR3 sequence is 14 residues long. The CDR3 nucleotides are TGTGCCAGCTCACCACGAGGGTCTGGAAACACCATATATTTT. Translated, it gives CASSPRGSGNTIYF.

V usage is TRBV27 and J usage is TRBJ1-5; D may be TRBD1 (5 bases). This CDR3 region has 14 residues. Trimming took 6 bases from V and 3 from J, leaving 12 bases between them. From germline, CDR1 is MNHEY and CDR2 SMNVEV (reference sequence). Here the CDR3 reads CASRFGGDNQPQHF. DNA of the CDR3: TGTGCCAGCAGGTTCGGGGGGGACAATCAGCCCCAGCATTTT.

The genes are TRBV5-1 and TRBJ2-7, with TRBD2 matching over 11 bases. Germline CDR1 reads SGHRS; CDR2 reads YFSETQ. The J segment lost 4 bases and the V segment lost 0 bases, leaving 3 bases of the junction unmatched. The CDR3 covers 15 residues. DNA of the CDR3: TGCGCCAGCAGCTTGGCCGGACTAGCGGGTTACGAGCAGTACTTC. It yields the protein CASSLAGLAGYEQYF.

V is TRBV11-2 and J is TRBJ2-4; tentative D call: TRBD2 (6 bases). Germline assignment: CDR1 SGHAT and CDR2 FQNNGV. Trimming cost V 3 bases and J 7 bases, with 22 bases left between them. The CDR3 is 17 amino acids. Here the CDR3 reads CASSFLGLPPSGNIQYF. As DNA, the CDR3 is TGTGCCAGCAGCTTCTTGGGACTCCCCCCCTCGGGGAACATTCAGTACTTC.

This clone has only a few counts. V gene TRBV15 combines with J gene TRBJ1-5; no firm D call. V was pared by 4 bases and J by 0 bases, with 7 bases between. This CDR3 region has 14 residues. From germline, CDR1 is LNHNV and CDR2 YYDKDF (reference sequence). The CDR3 coding sequence is TGTGCCACCAGCAATTTAAATAGCAATCAGCCCCAGCATTTT. Amino acids: CATSNLNSNQPQHF.

The sample holds one count of this clone. The CDR3 region has the DNA TGTGCCAGCAGCTCTCTGAGCGGGAGATCCGATACGCAGTATTTT. It codes for CASSSLSGRSDTQYF. The chain employs TRBV7-2 and TRBJ2-3; 8 bases line up with TRBD2. The ends lost 4 bases at V and 6 bases at J; junction bases unmatched: 9. In germline, CDR1 is SGHTA, CDR2 FQGNSA. This CDR3 spans 15 amino acids.

The chain joins TRBV18 to TRBJ2-7; D unclear. The CDR3 is made up of 16 amino acids. The germline CDR1 and CDR2 sequences are KGHSH and LQKENI. The V gene lost 3 bases and the J gene lost 0 bases, with 15 bases spanning the gap. The CDR3 DNA is TGTGCCAGCTCACCTAGTCCCAGCGCGGACTCCTACGAGCAGTACTTC. This sequence encodes CASSPSPSADSYEQYF.

This chain connects TRBV4-1 to TRBJ1-2; a weak D match, TRBD1 (5 bases). The germline CDR1 and CDR2 sequences are MGHRA and YSYEKL. This CDR3 comprises 17 residues. V gave up 3 bases and J gave up 5 bases, with 22 bases separating them. CDR3 DNA sequence: TGCGCCAGCAGCCAGCTTACGACAGAGACTTCTTTTTATGGCTACACCTTC. Encoded protein: CASSQLTTETSFYGYTF.

There are a few counts of this clone. The chain uses TRBV5-4 and TRBJ1-1; 7 bases are a match to TRBD1. This CDR3 region has 18 residues. CDR1 SGHNT and CDR2 YYREEE come from the germline V gene (reference sequence). V dropped 4 bases and J dropped 1; count of bases not matched to a gene: 16. CDR3 nucleotide sequence: TGTGCCAGCAGCCTTGGTTTGCCCCTCCGGACAGGGAACACTGAAGCTTTCTTT. This sequence encodes CASSLGLPLRTGNTEAFF. The full variable domain, its missing parts supplied by reference TRBV5-4 and TRBJ1-1, is ETGVTQSPTHLIKTRGQQVTLRCSSQSGHNTVSWYQQALGQGPQFIFQYYREEENGRGNFPPRFSGLQFPNYSSELNVNALELDDSALYLCASSLGLPLRTGNTEAFFGQGTRLTVV.

This sequence joins TRBV19 and TRBJ1-1; 10 bases align to TRBD1. V lost 5 bases to trimming and J lost 5 bases; unmatched junction nucleotides: 8. The CDR3 has 15 residues. Germline CDR1 reads LNHDA; CDR2 reads SQIVND (reference sequence). The CDR3 spells CASSLKRTGGTEAFF. CDR3 sequence (DNA): TGTGCCAGTAGTCTCAAACGGACAGGGGGAACTGAAGCTTTCTTT.

The chain links TRBV5-6 to TRBJ1-3, with D tentatively TRBD1 (5 bases). The CDR3 runs 13 residues. Trimming pared 4 bases from V and 3 bases from J, leaving 8 bases between. The V gene's germline CDR1 is SGHDT and CDR2 YYEEEE. This chain's CDR3 is CASSTRVGNTIYF. CDR3 sequence (DNA): TGTGCCAGCAGCACCAGGGTTGGAAACACCATATATTTT.